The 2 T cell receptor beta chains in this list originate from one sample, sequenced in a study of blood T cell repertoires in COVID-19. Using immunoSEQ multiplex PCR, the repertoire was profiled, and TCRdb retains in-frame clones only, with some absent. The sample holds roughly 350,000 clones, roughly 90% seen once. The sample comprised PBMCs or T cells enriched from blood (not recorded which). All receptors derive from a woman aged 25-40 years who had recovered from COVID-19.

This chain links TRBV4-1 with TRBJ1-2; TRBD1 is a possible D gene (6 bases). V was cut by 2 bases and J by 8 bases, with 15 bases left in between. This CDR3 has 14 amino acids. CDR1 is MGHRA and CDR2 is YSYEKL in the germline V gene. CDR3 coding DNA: TGCGCCAGCAGCCAACCCGGGACATCCGGCGGCTACACCTTC. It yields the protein CASSQPGTSGGYTF.

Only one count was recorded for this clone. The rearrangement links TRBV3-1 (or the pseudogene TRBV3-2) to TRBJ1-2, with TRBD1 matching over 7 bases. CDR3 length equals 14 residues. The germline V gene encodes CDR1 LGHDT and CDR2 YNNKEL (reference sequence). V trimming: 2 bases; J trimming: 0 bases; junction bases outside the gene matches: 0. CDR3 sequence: CASSQQGANYGYTF. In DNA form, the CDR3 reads TGTGCCAGCAGCCAACAGGGGGCTAACTATGGCTACACCTTC.